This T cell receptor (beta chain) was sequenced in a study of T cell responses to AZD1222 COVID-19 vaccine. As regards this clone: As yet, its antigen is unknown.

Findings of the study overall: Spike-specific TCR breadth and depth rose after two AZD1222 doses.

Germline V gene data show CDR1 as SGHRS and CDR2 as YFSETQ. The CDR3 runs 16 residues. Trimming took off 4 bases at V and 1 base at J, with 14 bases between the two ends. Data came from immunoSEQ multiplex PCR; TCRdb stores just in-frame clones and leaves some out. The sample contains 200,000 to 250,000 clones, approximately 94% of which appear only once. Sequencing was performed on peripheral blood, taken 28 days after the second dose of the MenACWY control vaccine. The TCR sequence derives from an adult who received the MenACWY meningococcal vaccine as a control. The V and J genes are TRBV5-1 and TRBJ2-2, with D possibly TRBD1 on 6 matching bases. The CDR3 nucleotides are TGCGCCAGCAGCGAGGACAGAGGATTGAACACCGGGGAGCTGTTTTTT. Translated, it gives CASSEDRGLNTGELFF.